These 14 T cell receptor beta chains were all obtained from the same sample, sequenced in a study of blood T cell repertoires in COVID-19. TCRdb's copy holds only in-frame clones and misses some; the assay was immunoSEQ multiplex PCR. The sample includes roughly 78,000 clones, approximately 89% of them seen just once. Sequencing was carried out using peripheral blood. These receptors were collected from a woman aged 60-75 years with acute or convalescent COVID-19.

CDR3 coding DNA: TGTGCCAGCAGTTTCGGGACTAGCAATGAGCAGTTCTTC. Amino acids: CASSFGTSNEQFF. This chain uses TRBV12-3 or TRBV12-4 with TRBJ2-1, with 8 bases lining up with TRBD2. The CDR3 contains 13 residues. The V and J ends lost 3 bases and 6 bases, in that order; junction bases with no gene match: 1.

The chain recombines TRBV4-2 with TRBJ1-5, with D possibly being TRBD1 (6 bases). V lost 4 bases and J lost 0, with 13 bases in between. CDR1 and CDR2 from the germline V gene are LGHNA and YNFKEQ. The CDR3 sequence is 16 residues long. Here the CDR3 reads CASSPNTGYSNQPQHF. CDR3 nucleotides: TGTGCCAGCAGCCCAAATACAGGGTATAGCAATCAGCCCCAGCATTTT.

This clone was detected only a few times. The chain combines TRBV18 with TRBJ2-7, with TRBD1 as a possible D gene (6 bases). The CDR3 length is 15 residues. In germline, CDR1 is KGHSH, CDR2 LQKENI. V gave up 6 bases and J gave up 0 bases, with 15 bases separating them. The CDR3 loop reads CASSTGQSSSYEQYF. The CDR3 DNA reads TGTGCCAGCTCGACAGGACAGTCCAGCTCCTACGAGCAGTACTTC.

The rearrangement links TRBV7-2 to TRBJ2-2, with TRBD2 identical over 15 bases. The CDR3 loop spans 16 amino acids. V was pared by 5 bases and J by 7 bases, with 5 bases of the junction left unmatched. Germline loops: CDR1 SGHTA, CDR2 FQGNSA. DNA of the CDR3: TGTGCCAGCAGCCCAGGACTAGCGGGAGGGGACGGGGAGCTGTTTTTT. Protein sequence: CASSPGLAGGDGELFF.

A few counts support this clone. The chain joins TRBV5-4 to TRBJ2-2; 9 bases map to TRBD2. V lost 4 bases, J lost 3 bases, and 4 bases stayed unmatched. Germline V gives CDR1 SGHNT, CDR2 YYREEE (reference sequence). This CDR3 contains 15 residues. CDR3: CASSVTSGYTGELFF. CDR3 DNA sequence: TGTGCCAGCAGCGTGACTAGCGGCTACACCGGGGAGCTGTTTTTT.

The rearrangement uses TRBV7-9 and TRBJ2-1, with 8 positions matching TRBD2. The germline V gene has CDR1 SEHNR and CDR2 FQNEAQ (reference sequence). CDR3 size: 15 residues. V dropped 7 bases and J dropped 5; count of bases not matched to a gene: 10. The chain's CDR3 is CASKPTFGGDNEQFF. The CDR3 bases are TGTGCCAGCAAACCAACGTTCGGGGGGGACAATGAGCAGTTCTTC. Together with reference TRBV7-9 and TRBJ2-1, the CDR3 gives the full variable domain: DTGVSQNPRHKITKRGQNVTFRCDPISEHNRLYWYRQTLGQGPEFLTYFQNEAQLEKSRLLSDRFSAERPKGSFSTLEIQRTEQGDSAMYLCASKPTFGGDNEQFFGPGTRLTVL.

The chain uses TRBV9 and TRBJ2-2, with TRBD2 identical over 13 bases. Germline V gene sequence: CDR1 SGDLS, CDR2 YYNGEE. J gave up 5 bases and V 5 bases, and 0 bases lay outside the gene matches. The CDR3 extends over 14 amino acids. The CDR3, as DNA: TGTGCCAGCAGGGGACTAGCGGGAACCGGGGAGCTGTTTTTT. This sequence encodes CASRGLAGTGELFF.

The V and J genes are TRBV7-9 and TRBJ1-1; 8 nucleotides line up with TRBD1. V trimming: 2 bases; J trimming: 3 bases; junction bases outside the gene matches: 5. The CDR3 has 15 residues. The germline V gene encodes CDR1 SEHNR and CDR2 FQNEAQ (reference sequence). CDR3 amino acids: CASSLFRGQYTEAFF. The CDR3 DNA sequence: TGTGCCAGCAGCTTATTCAGGGGGCAATACACTGAAGCTTTCTTT. The full variable domain, rest sourced from reference TRBV7-9 and TRBJ1-1, is DTGVSQNPRHKITKRGQNVTFRCDPISEHNRLYWYRQTLGQGPEFLTYFQNEAQLEKSRLLSDRFSAERPKGSFSTLEIQRTEQGDSAMYLCASSLFRGQYTEAFFGQGTRLTVV.

This clone was recorded only once. The chain links TRBV27 to TRBJ2-5; TRBD2 might be the D (6 bases). Germline CDR1 is MNHEY and CDR2 is SMNVEV (reference sequence). There are 14 residues in the CDR3. The V end lost 5 bases, the J end lost 4 bases, and 14 bases lay between the germline ends. Here the CDR3 DNA reads TGTGCCAGCAGTCCCCGCCTGGGGGGAGAGACCCAGTACTTC. It specifies CASSPRLGGETQYF.

V and J are TRBV24-1 and TRBJ1-1; 7 nucleotides line up with TRBD1. There are 14 residues in the CDR3. J was trimmed by 5 bases and V by 0 bases; bases with no gene match: 2. CDR1 KGHDR and CDR2 SFDVKD come from the germline V gene. This CDR3 is CATSDLEGATEAFF. CDR3 nucleotides: TGTGCCACCAGTGATTTGGAGGGGGCGACTGAAGCTTTCTTT.

This chain uses TRBV4-3 with TRBJ2-1; 12 bases agree with TRBD2. The V gene end was trimmed by 4 bases and the J gene end by 6 bases; junction bases not matched to a gene: 4. The CDR3 is 15 amino acids. The germline V gene has CDR1 LGHNA and CDR2 YSLEER. The CDR3 loop is CASSRMTSGGNEQFF. The CDR3 DNA sequence: TGCGCCAGCAGCCGAATGACTAGCGGGGGCAATGAGCAGTTCTTC.

The chain couples TRBV28 to TRBJ2-5; 13 positions match TRBD2. This CDR3 is built from 15 residues. V shed 6 bases, J shed 5 bases, and the junction held 6 bases outside the gene matches. Germline loops: CDR1 MDHEN, CDR2 SYDVKM. The CDR3 DNA reads TGTGCCAGCAGGACTAGCGGGGGGTTGGGGGAGACCCAGTACTTC. It encodes CASRTSGGLGETQYF.

This rearrangement joins TRBV7-2 to TRBJ2-1; no reliable D call. CDR1 and CDR2 from the germline V gene are SGHTA and FQGNSA. Between the trimmed V and J ends, which lost 8 bases and 1 base, there was a span of 6 bases. This CDR3 comprises 12 residues. The CDR3 loop reads CASGRSYNEQFF. The CDR3 nucleotides read TGTGCCAGCGGTCGGTCCTACAATGAGCAGTTCTTC.

This rearrangement joins TRBV7-2 to TRBJ2-7; 7 positions agree with TRBD2. Germline lookup yields CDR1 SGHTA and CDR2 FQGNSA. J was trimmed by 4 bases and V by 4 bases; bases with no gene match: 10. The CDR3 runs 15 residues. The CDR3 reads CASSWASGIPYEQYF. The DNA of the CDR3 is TGTGCCAGCAGCTGGGCCAGCGGGATTCCTTACGAGCAGTACTTC.